These 4 T cell receptor beta chains were all obtained from the same sample, sequenced in a study of glioma-infiltrating T cells. Using RNA template, CDR3s of TCR alpha and beta were amplified with iRepertoire arm-PCR. TCRdb itself ran the multiplex PCR reads through MiXCR, one entry per CDR3 protein. This table has more than 100,000 distinct CDR3 sequences, about 30% appearing once. The sample taken for sequencing was glioma tissue, nonneoplastic brain tissue, or PBMCs (not recorded which). These TCRs come from a human donor with low-grade glioma or glioblastoma, undergoing nonglioma brain surgery, or in good health (not recorded which).

This clonotype turned up a few times. This sequence joins TRBV6-2 or TRBV6-3 and TRBJ2-2, with D tentatively TRBD2 (5 bases). Trimming took 2 bases from V and 6 from J, leaving 13 bases between them. The CDR3 has 15 amino acids. CDR1 is MNHEY, CDR2 SVGEGT, per germline. CDR3: CASSYGVRAAGELFF. CDR3 DNA: TGTGCCAGCAGTTACGGGGTTCGAGCGGCCGGGGAGCTGTTTTTT.

This clonotype was found many times. This chain connects TRBV6-1 to TRBJ2-3, with D unresolved. V was shortened by 6 bases and J by 2 bases, with 9 bases between the two germline ends. The CDR3 sequence is 13 residues long. The germline V gene has CDR1 MNHNS and CDR2 SASEGT. CDR3 nucleotide sequence: TGTGCCAGCAGACACAGCTACACAGATACGCAGTATTTT. Translation gives CASRHSYTDTQYF.

This clonotype showed up many times. The V gene is TRBV6-1, the J gene TRBJ2-1; 10 positions match TRBD2. Germline-derived CDR1 and CDR2 are MNHNS and SASEGT. This CDR3 region has 18 residues. V trimming: 2 bases; J trimming: 6 bases; junction bases outside the gene matches: 13. CDR3 nucleotides: TGTGCCAGCAGTGAAAGGGGGGCTAGCGGGGGTAGAATCAATGAGCAGTTCTTC. Translation: CASSERGASGGRINEQFF.

The chain uses TRBV12-3 or TRBV12-4 and TRBJ2-5, with TRBD1 identical over 10 bases. The ends lost 5 bases at V and 4 bases at J; junction bases unmatched: 10. The CDR3 is made up of 16 amino acids. In DNA form, the CDR3 reads TGTGCCAGCAGTCCCGGGGACAGGGGATTTGGAGAGACCCAGTACTTC. Protein product: CASSPGDRGFGETQYF.